A single sample gave rise to the 24 T cell receptor beta chains below, sequenced in a study of T-cell memory formation after mild COVID-19. TCRdb reprocessed the 5' RACE reads via MiXCR and lists one record per CDR3 protein. The table includes 350,000 or so distinct CDR3 sequences, over 20% detected once. Sequences were obtained from PBMCs or a T cell subset sorted from them (not recorded which). The receptors were sampled from an adult woman who had mild COVID-19 (a few samples of this study predate the infection). Cell type and time point are not known.

V is TRBV4-1 and J is TRBJ2-1, with TRBD2 as a possible D gene (5 bases). Trimming took 2 bases from V and 7 from J, leaving 9 bases between them. Germline loops: CDR1 MGHRA, CDR2 YSYEKL. The CDR3 loop spans 13 amino acids. In DNA form, the CDR3 reads TGCGCCAGCAGCCAAATCACTAGGAATGAGCAGTTCTTC. It yields the protein CASSQITRNEQFF.

This chain uses TRBV5-1 with TRBJ2-2, with 7 bases that match TRBD1. The CDR3 spans 14 residues. Germline V gene lookup returns CDR1 SGHRS and CDR2 YFSETQ. Losses at the gene ends were 4 bases for V and 3 bases for J; bases not matched to a gene: 3. The CDR3: CASSLTGDTGELFF. For the CDR3, the DNA is TGCGCCAGCAGCCTCACAGGGGACACCGGGGAGCTGTTTTTT.

The sample holds a few counts of this clonotype. The chain employs TRBV15 and TRBJ2-7; 9 bases map to TRBD2. V trimming: 1 base; J trimming: 6 bases; junction bases outside the gene matches: 22. The length of the CDR3 is 20 residues. Germline V gives CDR1 LNHNV, CDR2 YYDKDF (reference sequence). The CDR3 sequence: CATSRADRFKTGLALPEQYF. The CDR3 DNA reads TGTGCCACCAGCAGAGCGGATCGCTTCAAGACGGGACTAGCTCTCCCCGAGCAGTACTTC. Full variable domain (outside the CDR3, taken from reference TRBV15 and TRBJ2-7): DAMVIQNPRYQVTQFGKPVTLSCSQTLNHNVMYWYQQKSSQAPKLLFHYYDKDFNNEADTPDNFQSRRPNTSFCFLDIRSPGLGDTAMYLCATSRADRFKTGLALPEQYFGPGTRLTVT.

In the case of this clonotype: A much larger clonotype is one base distant, so this may be a read error. The chain uses TRBV6-5 and TRBJ1-2, with 7 bases lining up with TRBD1. V trimming: 7 bases; J trimming: 7 bases; junction bases outside the gene matches: 12. Germline V gene sequence: CDR1 MNHEY, CDR2 SVGAGI. The CDR3 is 14 residues long. CDR3 region: CASMLKTGLSGYTF. The CDR3 DNA is TGTGCCAGCATGCTAAAGACAGGGTTGAGTGGCTACACCTTC.

The chain combines TRBV2 with TRBJ2-1; 15 bases line up with TRBD2. The CDR3 is 16 amino acids. Unmatched junction bases numbered 10, after V lost 9 bases and J lost 7 bases. CDR1 is SNHLY, CDR2 FYNNEI, per germline. The CDR3 loop reads CAREVGLAGGRNEQFF. The CDR3 DNA reads TGTGCCAGAGAGGTCGGACTAGCGGGGGGGCGGAATGAGCAGTTCTTC.

This clonotype showed up just a few times. The chain links TRBV7-2 to TRBJ2-3; D is unclear. V dropped 1 base and J dropped 1 base, with 9 bases sitting between them. This CDR3 comprises 15 residues. Germline CDR1 and CDR2: SGHTA and FQGNSA. DNA for the CDR3: TGTGCCAGCAGCTTAGGCGTTGGGGGCACAGATACGCAGTATTTT. Residues: CASSLGVGGTDTQYF. Looking up the rest from reference TRBV7-2 and TRBJ2-3 gives the full variable domain: GAGVSQSPSNKVTEKGKDVELRCDPISGHTALYWYRQSLGQGLEFLIYFQGNSAPDKSGLPSDRFSAERTGGSVSTLTIQRTQQEDSAVYLCASSLGVGGTDTQYFGPGTRLTVL.

In its sample, this clonotype was seen a few times. The DNA of the CDR3 is TGTGCCAGCAGTTTAGGACTAGCGGTTAACACCGGGGAGCTGTTTTTT. It codes for CASSLGLAVNTGELFF. This chain links TRBV12-3 or TRBV12-4 with TRBJ2-2; TRBD2 aligns across 9 bases. The CDR3 is 16 residues long. V shed 1 base and J 2 bases; nucleotides not matched to a gene: 2.

Many counts were recorded for this clonotype. The chain joins TRBV4-2 to TRBJ2-7, with 8 bases aligning to TRBD1. V lost 3 bases, J lost 2 bases, and 3 bases stayed unmatched. The CDR3 consists of 14 residues. Germline CDR1 is LGHNA and CDR2 is YNFKEQ. The CDR3 region has the DNA TGTGCCAGCAGCCACACGGGACAGGCCTACGAGCAGTACTTC. Translating it yields CASSHTGQAYEQYF.

The chain recombines TRBV11-2 with TRBJ2-7; D is perhaps TRBD1 or TRBD2 (5 bases each). V shed 5 bases and J shed 7 bases, with 15 bases lying between them. Germline V gene sequence: CDR1 SGHAT, CDR2 FQNNGV. CDR3 length equals 13 residues. CDR3 coding DNA: TGTGCCAGCAGCATCACCCGGGGCTTAGAGCAGTACTTC. Its translation: CASSITRGLEQYF.

The rearrangement joins TRBV19 to TRBJ2-3; 7 nucleotides line up with TRBD2. V dropped 9 bases and J dropped 8; count of bases not matched to a gene: 2. Germline V gives CDR1 LNHDA, CDR2 SQIVND (reference sequence). The CDR3 contains 10 residues. The CDR3 coding sequence is TGTGCCAGCGGGGAGGGTACGCAGTATTTT. Residues: CASGEGTQYF.

V usage is TRBV6-2 or TRBV6-3 and J usage is TRBJ1-5; no definite D call. CDR1 and CDR2 (germline): MNHEY, SVGEGT. This CDR3 spans 13 amino acids. V lost 8 bases and J lost 5, with 13 bases in between. This CDR3 is CASSNPGHQPQHF. The CDR3 DNA reads TGTGCCAGCTCTAATCCGGGTCATCAGCCCCAGCATTTT.

The chain has TRBV6-6 and TRBJ2-7; D is unclear. CDR1 and CDR2 from the germline V gene are MNHNY and SVGAGI (reference sequence). The CDR3 totals 13 residues. Trimming left V 2 bases short and J 1 base short, with 6 bases between. CDR3 coding DNA: TGTGCCAGCAGTTACGAGAATTCCTACGAGCAGTACTTC. It translates to CASSYENSYEQYF.

This clonotype appeared a few times. J is TRBJ2-7 and V is TRBV5-1, with 8 positions matching TRBD2. This CDR3 comprises 13 residues. V lost 2 bases to trimming and J lost 5 bases; unmatched junction nucleotides: 3. Germline CDR1 reads SGHRS; CDR2 reads YFSETQ. Written as DNA, the CDR3 is TGCGCCAGCAGCTTCCTAGCGGGCAACGAGCAGTACTTC. It translates to CASSFLAGNEQYF. The variable domain in full, with the rest retrieved from reference TRBV5-1 and TRBJ2-7, is KAGVTQTPRYLIKTRGQQVTLSCSPISGHRSVSWYQQTPGQGLQFLFEYFSETQRNKGNFPGRFSGRQFSNSRSEMNVSTLELGDSALYLCASSFLAGNEQYFGPGTRLTVT.

There are a few counts of this clonotype. The rearrangement links TRBV7-9 to TRBJ1-1, with D unresolved. Trimming stripped 5 bases from V and 2 bases from J, with 18 bases between. Germline CDR1 reads SEHNR; CDR2 reads FQNEAQ (reference sequence). The CDR3 is 16 residues long. For the CDR3, the DNA is TGTGCCAGCAGCACCCCGGGCCCCAGTGTTAACACTGAAGCTTTCTTT. This codes for CASSTPGPSVNTEAFF.

This clonotype turned up a few times. The V and J genes are TRBV12-3 or TRBV12-4 and TRBJ2-7; 8 nucleotides line up with TRBD1. This CDR3 contains 14 residues. J gave up 3 bases and V 6 bases, and 7 bases lay outside the gene matches. Written as DNA, the CDR3 is TGTGCCAGCAGAGGACAGGGTATTTTCTACGAGCAGTACTTC. Translating gives CASRGQGIFYEQYF.

V gene TRBV3-1 combines with J gene TRBJ2-1; no clear D gene. Germline V lookup: CDR1 LGHDT, CDR2 YNNKEL (reference sequence). Deletions cut 0 bases from V and 3 bases from J, with 9 bases between. The CDR3 is 15 residues long. The CDR3 nucleotides read TGTGCCAGCAGCCAAGAGGCAGATTTCTACAATGAGCAGTTCTTC. Protein: CASSQEADFYNEQFF.

The gene calls are TRBV5-1 and TRBJ2-7, with D perhaps TRBD2 (7 bases). The V and J ends lost 6 bases and 3 bases respectively, with 19 bases between them. CDR3 size: 15 residues. Per germline, CDR1 SGHRS and CDR2 YFSETQ. The CDR3 nucleotides are TGCGCCAGCAACTCAGGGGAGGGAGGGGTCTACGAGCAGTACTTC. This gives the protein CASNSGEGGVYEQYF. The whole variable domain, remainder taken from reference TRBV5-1 and TRBJ2-7, is KAGVTQTPRYLIKTRGQQVTLSCSPISGHRSVSWYQQTPGQGLQFLFEYFSETQRNKGNFPGRFSGRQFSNSRSEMNVSTLELGDSALYLCASNSGEGGVYEQYFGPGTRLTVT.

This clonotype was seen at least ten times. The chain employs TRBV6-4 and TRBJ2-3, with 8 bases aligning to TRBD2. Germline V gene sequence: CDR1 MRHNA, CDR2 SNTAGT. The CDR3 is 14 amino acids. The V and J ends lost 3 bases and 2 bases, in that order; junction bases with no gene match: 1. CDR3 coding DNA: TGTGCCAGCAGTGAAGCGGGGGCCACAGATACGCAGTATTTT. This encodes CASSEAGATDTQYF.

This CDR3 is CASSSSTGSDGYTF. DNA for the CDR3: TGTGCCAGCAGTTCTAGCACAGGTTCCGATGGCTACACCTTC. V gene TRBV6-1 combines with J gene TRBJ1-2; D might be TRBD1 (5 bases). V dropped 5 bases and J dropped 6 bases, with 16 bases sitting between them. The CDR3 runs to 14 residues. CDR1 is MNHNS and CDR2 is SASEGT in the germline V gene.

This chain joins TRBV5-1 and TRBJ2-5, with no clear D. CDR1 and CDR2 (germline): SGHRS, YFSETQ. V lost 0 bases to trimming and J lost 4 bases, with 7 bases between them. This CDR3 spans 13 amino acids. The CDR3 sequence: CASSLEFGETQYF. CDR3 nucleotides: TGCGCCAGCAGCTTGGAATTCGGAGAGACCCAGTACTTC.

In this sample, this clonotype turned up a few times. The rearrangement joins TRBV4-2 to TRBJ1-4; D possibly corresponds to TRBD1 (6 bases). V was shortened by 3 bases and J by 4 bases, with 15 bases between the two germline ends. In germline, CDR1 is LGHNA, CDR2 YNFKEQ. The CDR3 sequence is 16 residues long. The CDR3 here is CASSHGGQQINEKLFF. CDR3 DNA: TGTGCCAGCAGCCATGGAGGACAGCAGATTAATGAAAAACTGTTTTTT.

In its sample, this clonotype was seen a few times. The CDR3 region is CAWSVALTEAFF. The CDR3 DNA sequence: TGTGCCTGGAGTGTCGCACTCACTGAAGCTTTCTTT. V is TRBV30 and J is TRBJ1-1; unclear D gene. The CDR3 consists of 12 residues. V lost 0 bases to trimming and J lost 4 bases, with 6 bases between them. Germline loops: CDR1 GTSNPN, CDR2 SVGIG (reference sequence).

This clonotype was observed a handful of times. The rearrangement uses TRBV24-1 and TRBJ2-1, with 14 bases matching TRBD2. The CDR3 has 17 amino acids. V was clipped by 4 bases and J by 7 bases; unmatched bases: 8. Per germline, CDR1 KGHDR and CDR2 SFDVKD. CDR3 in amino acids: CATSELTGTSGSNEQFF. Written as DNA, the CDR3 is TGTGCCACCAGTGAACTAACCGGGACTAGCGGGAGTAATGAGCAGTTCTTC.

The chain has TRBV18 and TRBJ1-1; 8 positions match TRBD1. The ends lost 3 bases at V and 0 bases at J; junction bases unmatched: 6. CDR1 and CDR2 from the germline V gene are KGHSH and LQKENI. The CDR3 loop spans 16 amino acids. The CDR3 here is CASSPRQGTMNTEAFF. For the CDR3, the DNA is TGTGCCAGCTCACCGCGACAGGGGACAATGAACACTGAAGCTTTCTTT.